This TCR beta chain emerged from a study of blood T cell repertoires in COVID-19. Background on the study: Donors in the United States, Italy and Spain gave samples during acute or convalescent COVID-19. PBMCs, B-cell-depleted T cells, or T cells provided the cDNA or gDNA that made up the material.

Germline CDR1 is LNHDA and CDR2 is SQIVND (reference sequence). The V segment lost 3 bases and the J segment 8 bases; nucleotides outside the gene matches: 8. This CDR3 has 15 residues. As originally analysed: Amplification with reference gene primers provided the estimates of nucleated cell counts. Here immunoSEQ multiplex PCR was the method, and the copy in TCRdb shows in-frame clones only, minus some. The V and J calls and clone size are taken from that table; D and trimming were inferred from the DNA. This sample carries more than 90,000 clones, 87% of them seen once, and the ten largest clones take around 7.7%. This clone was observed once.

Sequencing was carried out using peripheral blood. The origin of this receptor is a human donor in a cohort sampled during active COVID-19. The chain employs TRBV19 and TRBJ2-1, with 9 bases fitting TRBD1. The CDR3 sequence: CASSIQTGGTDEQFF. CDR3 sequence (DNA): TGTGCCAGTAGTATCCAGACAGGGGGTACGGATGAGCAGTTCTTC.